Listed below are T cell receptor beta chains from one sample, sequenced in a study of T cell responses to AZD1222 COVID-19 vaccine. TCRdb keeps only in-frame clones here, not all; method: immunoSEQ multiplex PCR. This table holds about 140,000 clones, 88% found once. The source material was peripheral blood, sampled 28 days after the second AZD1222 dose. The receptor source for this set is an adult who received the AZD1222 COVID-19 vaccine. Each CDR3 is given without its conserved first and last residue. A row's size may be missing; if present it is once, few, many or a size class.

. | TRBJ2-1 | TRBV19 | ASSTSSSSGYEQF
. | TRBJ2-2 | TRBV27 | ASSKLAANTGELF
. | TRBJ2-7 | TRBV19 | ASSPLRGQGFYEQY
. | TRBJ1-5 | TRBV18 | ASSPTGDPSSNQPQH
. | TRBJ2-1 | TRBV18 | ASSRLANEQF
once | TRBJ2-5 | TRBV9 | ASSPGTIQETQY
. | TRBJ2-1 | TRBV18 | ASSRSGVGFDEQF
. | TRBJ1-2 | TRBV5-5 | ASSLVQDSGYT
. | TRBJ2-3 | TRBV7-3 | ASSPGTHNMGDTQY
. | TRBJ2-1 | TRBV27 | ASSPGLAGANEQF
. | TRBJ2-1 | TRBV5-1 | ASSFQTAQF
. | TRBJ2-2 | TRBV5-4 | ASSDTANTGELF
. | TRBJ2-5 | TRBV3-1/TRBV3-2 | ASSRSSGYGQETQY